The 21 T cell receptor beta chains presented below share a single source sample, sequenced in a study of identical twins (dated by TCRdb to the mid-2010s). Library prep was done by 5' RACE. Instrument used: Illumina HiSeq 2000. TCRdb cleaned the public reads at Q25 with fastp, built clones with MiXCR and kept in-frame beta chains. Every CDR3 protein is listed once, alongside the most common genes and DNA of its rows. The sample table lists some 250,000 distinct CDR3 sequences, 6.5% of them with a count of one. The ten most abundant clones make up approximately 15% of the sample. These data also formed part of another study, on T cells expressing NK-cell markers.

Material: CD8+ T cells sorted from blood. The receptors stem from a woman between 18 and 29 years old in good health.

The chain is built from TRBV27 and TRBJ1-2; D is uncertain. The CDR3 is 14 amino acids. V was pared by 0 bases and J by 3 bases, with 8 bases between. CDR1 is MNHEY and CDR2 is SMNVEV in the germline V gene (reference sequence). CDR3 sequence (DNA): TGTGCCAGCAGTTTATCGCCGGTGGACTATGGCTACACCTTC. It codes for CASSLSPVDYGYTF.

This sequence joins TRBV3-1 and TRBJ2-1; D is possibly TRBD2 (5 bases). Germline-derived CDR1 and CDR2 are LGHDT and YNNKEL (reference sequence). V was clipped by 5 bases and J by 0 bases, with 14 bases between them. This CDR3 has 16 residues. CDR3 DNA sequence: TGTGCCAGCAGCACTACCCCGGGGAGCTCCTACAATGAGCAGTTCTTC. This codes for CASSTTPGSSYNEQFF.

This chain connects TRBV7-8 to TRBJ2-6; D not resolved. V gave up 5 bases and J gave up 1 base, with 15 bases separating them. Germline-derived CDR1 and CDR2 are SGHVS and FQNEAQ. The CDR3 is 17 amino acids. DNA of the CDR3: TGTGCCAGCAGCCTAAAAGCACCGTTATCTGGGGCCAACGTCCTGACTTTC. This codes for CASSLKAPLSGANVLTF.

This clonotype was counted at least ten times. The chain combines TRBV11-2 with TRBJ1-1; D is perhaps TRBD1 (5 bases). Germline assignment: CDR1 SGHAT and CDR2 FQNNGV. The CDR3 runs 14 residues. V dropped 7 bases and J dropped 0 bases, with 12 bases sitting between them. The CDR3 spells CASTHEGMNTEAFF. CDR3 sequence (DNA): TGTGCCAGCACGCATGAGGGGATGAACACTGAAGCTTTCTTT.

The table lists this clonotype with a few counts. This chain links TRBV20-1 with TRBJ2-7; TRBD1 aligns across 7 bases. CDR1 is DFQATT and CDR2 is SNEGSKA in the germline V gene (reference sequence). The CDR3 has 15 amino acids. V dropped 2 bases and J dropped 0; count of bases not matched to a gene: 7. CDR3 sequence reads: CSARPSSGGSYEQYF. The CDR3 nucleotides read TGCAGTGCTAGACCTTCCTCAGGGGGCTCCTACGAGCAGTACTTC.

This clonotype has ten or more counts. The CDR3 nucleotides read TGTGCCAGCAGTCTTGGCGAGTTCGCCGGGTCTGGAAACACCATATATTTT. Residues: CASSLGEFAGSGNTIYF. This chain uses TRBV12-3 or TRBV12-4 with TRBJ1-3, with no clear D. This CDR3 contains 17 residues. The V gene lost 5 bases and the J gene lost 1 base, with 18 bases spanning the gap.

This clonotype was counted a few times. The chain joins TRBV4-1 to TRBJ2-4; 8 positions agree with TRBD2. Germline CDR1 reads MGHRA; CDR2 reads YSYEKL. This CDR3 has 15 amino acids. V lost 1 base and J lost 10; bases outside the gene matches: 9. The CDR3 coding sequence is TGCGCCAGCAGCCAAGGCGAAATCGGGGGGGCAATTCAGTACTTC. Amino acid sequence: CASSQGEIGGAIQYF.

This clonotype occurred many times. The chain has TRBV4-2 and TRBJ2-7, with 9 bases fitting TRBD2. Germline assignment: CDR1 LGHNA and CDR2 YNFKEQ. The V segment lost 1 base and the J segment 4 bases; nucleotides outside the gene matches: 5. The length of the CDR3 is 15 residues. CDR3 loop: CASSQVLAGSYEQYF. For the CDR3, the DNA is TGTGCCAGCAGCCAAGTCCTAGCGGGGTCGTACGAGCAGTACTTC.

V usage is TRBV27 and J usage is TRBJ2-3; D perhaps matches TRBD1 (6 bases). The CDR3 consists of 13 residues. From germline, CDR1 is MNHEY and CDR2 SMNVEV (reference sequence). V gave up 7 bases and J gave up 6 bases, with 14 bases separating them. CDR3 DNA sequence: TGTGCCAGCACCCCTGGGGGCGCTGATACGCAGTATTTT. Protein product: CASTPGGADTQYF.

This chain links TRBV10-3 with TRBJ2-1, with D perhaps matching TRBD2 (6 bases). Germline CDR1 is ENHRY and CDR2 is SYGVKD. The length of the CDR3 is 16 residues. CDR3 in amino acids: CPYPTRGTSDYNEQFF. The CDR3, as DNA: TGTCCCTACCCGACTCGGGGGACGTCAGATTACAATGAGCAGTTCTTC.

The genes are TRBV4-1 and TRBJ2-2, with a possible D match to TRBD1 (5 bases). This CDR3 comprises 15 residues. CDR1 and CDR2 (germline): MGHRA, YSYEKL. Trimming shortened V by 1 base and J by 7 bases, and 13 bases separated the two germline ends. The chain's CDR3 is CASSQALTDLGELFF. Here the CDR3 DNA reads TGCGCCAGCAGCCAAGCATTGACAGATCTCGGGGAGCTGTTTTTT.

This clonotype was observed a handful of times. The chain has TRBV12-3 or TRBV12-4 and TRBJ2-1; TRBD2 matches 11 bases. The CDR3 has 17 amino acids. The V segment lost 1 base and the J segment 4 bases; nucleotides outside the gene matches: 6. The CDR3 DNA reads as TGTGCCAGCAGTTTAGAGGCTAGCGGGAGGCGATACAATGAGCAGTTCTTC. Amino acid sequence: CASSLEASGRRYNEQFF.

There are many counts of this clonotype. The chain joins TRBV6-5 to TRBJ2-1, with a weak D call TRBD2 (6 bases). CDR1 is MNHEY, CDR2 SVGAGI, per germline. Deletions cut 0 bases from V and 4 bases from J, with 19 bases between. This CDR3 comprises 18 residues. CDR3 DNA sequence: TGTGCCAGCAGTTACTCGGCCGGGACTCATCAAAGGTACAATGAGCAGTTCTTC. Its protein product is CASSYSAGTHQRYNEQFF.

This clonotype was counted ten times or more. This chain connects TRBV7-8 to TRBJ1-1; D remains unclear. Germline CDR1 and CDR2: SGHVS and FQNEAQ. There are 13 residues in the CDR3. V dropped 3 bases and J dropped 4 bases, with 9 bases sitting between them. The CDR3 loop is CASSLGQGTEAFF. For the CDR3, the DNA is TGTGCCAGCAGCTTGGGCCAAGGCACTGAAGCTTTCTTT. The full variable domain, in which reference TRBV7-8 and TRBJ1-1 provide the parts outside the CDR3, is GAGVSQSPRYKVAKRGQDVALRCDPISGHVSLFWYQQALGQGPEFLTYFQNEAQLDKSGLPSDRFFAERPEGSVSTLKIQRTQQEDSAVYLCASSLGQGTEAFFGQGTRLTVV.

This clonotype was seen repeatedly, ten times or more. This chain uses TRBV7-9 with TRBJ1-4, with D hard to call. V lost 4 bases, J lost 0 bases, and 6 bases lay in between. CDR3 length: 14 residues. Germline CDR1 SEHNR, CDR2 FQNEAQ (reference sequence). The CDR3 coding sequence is TGTGCCAGCAGCTCCTTTACAACTAATGAAAAACTGTTTTTT. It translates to CASSSFTTNEKLFF.

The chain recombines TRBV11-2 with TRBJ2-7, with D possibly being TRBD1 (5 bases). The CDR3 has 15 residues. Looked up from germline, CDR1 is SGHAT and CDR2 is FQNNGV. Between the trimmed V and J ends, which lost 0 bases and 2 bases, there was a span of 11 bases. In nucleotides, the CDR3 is TGTGCCAGCAGCTTAGAGCAGGGTAAACCCTACGAGCAGTACTTC. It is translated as CASSLEQGKPYEQYF.

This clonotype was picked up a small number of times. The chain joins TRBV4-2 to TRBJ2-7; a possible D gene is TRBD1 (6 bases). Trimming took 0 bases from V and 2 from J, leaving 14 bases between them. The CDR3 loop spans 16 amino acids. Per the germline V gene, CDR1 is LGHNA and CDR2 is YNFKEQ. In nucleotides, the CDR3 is TGTGCCAGCAGCCAAGAAGAAGAGGGGGACCCCTACGAGCAGTACTTC. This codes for CASSQEEEGDPYEQYF.

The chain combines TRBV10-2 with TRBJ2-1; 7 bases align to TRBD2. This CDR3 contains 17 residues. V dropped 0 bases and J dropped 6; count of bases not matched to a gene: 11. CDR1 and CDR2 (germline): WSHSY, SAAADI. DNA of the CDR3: TGCGCCAGCAGTGAGTCTTTTTGGGAGGGTTCCAGCAATGAGCAGTTCTTC. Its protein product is CASSESFWEGSSNEQFF.

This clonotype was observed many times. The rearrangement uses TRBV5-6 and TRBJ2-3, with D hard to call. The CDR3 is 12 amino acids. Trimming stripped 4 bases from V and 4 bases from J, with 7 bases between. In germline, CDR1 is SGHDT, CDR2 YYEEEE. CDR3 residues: CASSRLPDTQYF. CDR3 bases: TGTGCCAGCAGCCGATTGCCAGATACGCAGTATTTT.

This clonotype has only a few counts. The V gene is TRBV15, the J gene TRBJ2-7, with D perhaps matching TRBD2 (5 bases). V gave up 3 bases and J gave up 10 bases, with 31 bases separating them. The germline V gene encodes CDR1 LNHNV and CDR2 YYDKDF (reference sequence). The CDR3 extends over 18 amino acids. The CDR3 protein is CATSRKPPRPSRGREQYF. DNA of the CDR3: TGTGCCACCAGCAGGAAACCCCCCCGACCTTCACGAGGGAGAGAACAGTACTTC.

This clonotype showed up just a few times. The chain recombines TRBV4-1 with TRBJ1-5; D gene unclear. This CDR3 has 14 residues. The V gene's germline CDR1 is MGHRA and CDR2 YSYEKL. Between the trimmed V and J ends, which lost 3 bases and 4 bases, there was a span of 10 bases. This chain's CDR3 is CASSQVQLNQPQHF. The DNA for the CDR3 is TGCGCCAGCAGCCAGGTACAGCTGAATCAGCCCCAGCATTTT.